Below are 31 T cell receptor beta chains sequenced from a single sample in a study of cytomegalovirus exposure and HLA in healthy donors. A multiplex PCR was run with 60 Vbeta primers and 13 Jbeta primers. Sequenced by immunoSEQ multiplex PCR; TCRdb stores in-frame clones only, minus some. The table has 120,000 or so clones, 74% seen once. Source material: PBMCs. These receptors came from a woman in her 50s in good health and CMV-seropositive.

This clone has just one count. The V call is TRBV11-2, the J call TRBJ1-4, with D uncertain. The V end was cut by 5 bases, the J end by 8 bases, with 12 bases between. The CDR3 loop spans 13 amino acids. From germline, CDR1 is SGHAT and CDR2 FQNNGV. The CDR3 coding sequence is TGTGCCAGCAGCAAAATGACACGAGAAAAACTGTTTTTT. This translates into CASSKMTREKLFF.

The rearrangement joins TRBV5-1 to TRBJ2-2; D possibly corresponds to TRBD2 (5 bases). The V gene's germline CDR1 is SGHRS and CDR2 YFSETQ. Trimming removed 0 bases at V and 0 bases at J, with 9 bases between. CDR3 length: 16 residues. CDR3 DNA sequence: TGCGCCAGCAGCTTGGCCGTGGGAGCGAACACCGGGGAGCTGTTTTTT. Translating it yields CASSLAVGANTGELFF.

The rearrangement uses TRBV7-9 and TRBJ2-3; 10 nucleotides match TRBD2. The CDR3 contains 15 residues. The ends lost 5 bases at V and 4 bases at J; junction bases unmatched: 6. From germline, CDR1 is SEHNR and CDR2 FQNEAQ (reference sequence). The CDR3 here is CASSVTGTSADTQYF. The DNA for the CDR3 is TGTGCCAGCAGCGTCACCGGGACTAGCGCAGATACGCAGTATTTT.

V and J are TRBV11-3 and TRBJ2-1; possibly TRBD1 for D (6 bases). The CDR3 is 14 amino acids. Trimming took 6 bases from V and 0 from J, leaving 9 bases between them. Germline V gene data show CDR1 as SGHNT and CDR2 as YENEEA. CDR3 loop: CASSLQGSYNEQFF. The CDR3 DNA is TGTGCCAGCAGTCTACAGGGCTCCTACAATGAGCAGTTCTTC.

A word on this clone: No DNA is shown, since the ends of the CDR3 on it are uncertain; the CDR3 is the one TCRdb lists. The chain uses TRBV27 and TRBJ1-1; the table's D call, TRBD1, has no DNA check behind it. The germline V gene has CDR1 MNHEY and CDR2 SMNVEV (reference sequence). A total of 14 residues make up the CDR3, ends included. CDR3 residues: CASSSSTGPTEAFF.

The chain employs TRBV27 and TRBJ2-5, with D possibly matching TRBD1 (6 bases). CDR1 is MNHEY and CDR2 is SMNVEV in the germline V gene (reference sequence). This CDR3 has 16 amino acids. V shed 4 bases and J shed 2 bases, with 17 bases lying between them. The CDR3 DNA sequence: TGTGCCAGCAGTTCTGTGGGGGCGCGTCCTCAAGAGACCCAGTACTTC. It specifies CASSSVGARPQETQYF.

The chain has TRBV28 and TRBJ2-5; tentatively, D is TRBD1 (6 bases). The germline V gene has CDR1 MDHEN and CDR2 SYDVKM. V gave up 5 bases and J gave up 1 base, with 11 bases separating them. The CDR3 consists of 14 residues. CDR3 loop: CASSIWTVQETQYF. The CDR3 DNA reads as TGTGCCAGCAGTATCTGGACAGTCCAAGAGACCCAGTACTTC.

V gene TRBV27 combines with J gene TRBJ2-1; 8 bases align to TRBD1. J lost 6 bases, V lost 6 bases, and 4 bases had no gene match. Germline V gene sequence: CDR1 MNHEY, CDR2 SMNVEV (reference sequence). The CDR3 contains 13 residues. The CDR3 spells CASRQDRVNEQFF. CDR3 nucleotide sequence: TGTGCCAGCAGACAGGACAGGGTCAATGAGCAGTTCTTC.

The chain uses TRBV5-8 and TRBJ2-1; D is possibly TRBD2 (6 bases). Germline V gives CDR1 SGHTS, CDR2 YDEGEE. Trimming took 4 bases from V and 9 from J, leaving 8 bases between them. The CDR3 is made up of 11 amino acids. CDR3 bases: TGTGCCAGCAGCGGTAGCGGTGAGCAGTTCTTC. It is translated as CASSGSGEQFF.

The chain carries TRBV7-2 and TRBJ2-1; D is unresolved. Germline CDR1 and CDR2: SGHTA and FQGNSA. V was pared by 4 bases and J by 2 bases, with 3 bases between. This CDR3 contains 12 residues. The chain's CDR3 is CASSSAYNEQFF. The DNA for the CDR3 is TGTGCCAGCAGCTCGGCCTACAATGAGCAGTTCTTC.

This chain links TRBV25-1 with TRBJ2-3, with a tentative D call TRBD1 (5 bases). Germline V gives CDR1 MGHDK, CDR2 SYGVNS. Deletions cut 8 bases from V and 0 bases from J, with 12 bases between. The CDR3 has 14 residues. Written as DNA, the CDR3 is TGTGCCAGCGCCAGACAGCTTAGCACAGATACGCAGTATTTT. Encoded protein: CASARQLSTDTQYF.

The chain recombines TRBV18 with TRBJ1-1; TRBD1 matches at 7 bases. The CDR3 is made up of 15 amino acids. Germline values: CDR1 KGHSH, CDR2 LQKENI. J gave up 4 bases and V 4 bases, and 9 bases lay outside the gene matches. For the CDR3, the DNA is TGTGCCAGCTCACTTAAGACAGGGTTCGGCACTGAAGCTTTCTTT. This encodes CASSLKTGFGTEAFF.

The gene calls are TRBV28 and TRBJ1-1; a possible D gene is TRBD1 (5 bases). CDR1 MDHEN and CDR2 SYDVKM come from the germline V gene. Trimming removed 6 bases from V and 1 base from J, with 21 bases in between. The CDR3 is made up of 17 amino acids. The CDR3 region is CASSSSATGRGNTEAFF. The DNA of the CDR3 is TGTGCCAGCAGCTCTTCCGCAACGGGGCGGGGGAACACTGAAGCTTTCTTT.

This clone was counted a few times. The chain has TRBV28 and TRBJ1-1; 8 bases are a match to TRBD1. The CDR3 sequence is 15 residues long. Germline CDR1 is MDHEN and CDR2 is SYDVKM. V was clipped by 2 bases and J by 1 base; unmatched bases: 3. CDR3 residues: CASSLLDRANTEAFF. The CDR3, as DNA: TGTGCCAGCAGTTTACTGGACAGGGCGAACACTGAAGCTTTCTTT.

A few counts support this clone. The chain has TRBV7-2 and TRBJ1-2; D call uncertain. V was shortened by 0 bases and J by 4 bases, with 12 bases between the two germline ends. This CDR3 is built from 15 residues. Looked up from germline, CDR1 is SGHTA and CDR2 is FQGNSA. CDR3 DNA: TGTGCCAGCAGCTTAGCGAGTTCGTCAAGCTATGGCTACACCTTC. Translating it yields CASSLASSSSYGYTF. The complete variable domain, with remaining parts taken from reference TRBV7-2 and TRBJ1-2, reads GAGVSQSPSNKVTEKGKDVELRCDPISGHTALYWYRQSLGQGLEFLIYFQGNSAPDKSGLPSDRFSAERTGGSVSTLTIQRTQQEDSAVYLCASSLASSSSYGYTFGSGTRLTVV.

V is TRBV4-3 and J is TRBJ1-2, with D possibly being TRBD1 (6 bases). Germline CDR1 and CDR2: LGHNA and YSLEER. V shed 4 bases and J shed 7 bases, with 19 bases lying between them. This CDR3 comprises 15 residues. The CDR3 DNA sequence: TGCGCCAGCAGCCGAGTGGGGGCTCCCGAGTCTGGCTACACCTTC. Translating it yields CASSRVGAPESGYTF.

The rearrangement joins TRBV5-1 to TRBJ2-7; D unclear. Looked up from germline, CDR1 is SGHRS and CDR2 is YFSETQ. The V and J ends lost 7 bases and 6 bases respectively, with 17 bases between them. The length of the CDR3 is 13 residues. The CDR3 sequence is CASADHGAPEQYF. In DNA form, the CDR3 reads TGCGCCAGCGCCGATCATGGAGCGCCCGAGCAGTACTTC.

CDR3 nucleotide sequence: TGTGCCAGCAGCTTAGTATATATGGGACAGCCCATGAACACTGAAGCTTTCTTT. It codes for CASSLVYMGQPMNTEAFF. V usage is TRBV7-2 and J usage is TRBJ1-1; 7 positions agree with TRBD1. Per germline, CDR1 SGHTA and CDR2 FQGNSA. CDR3 size: 18 residues. V lost 1 base, J lost 0 bases, and 11 bases stayed unmatched.

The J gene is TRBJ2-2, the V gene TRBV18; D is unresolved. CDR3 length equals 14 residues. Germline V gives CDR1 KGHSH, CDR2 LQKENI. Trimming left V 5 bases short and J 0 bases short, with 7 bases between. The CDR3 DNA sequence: TGTGCCAGCTCATCTTACACGAACACCGGGGAGCTGTTTTTT. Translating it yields CASSSYTNTGELFF. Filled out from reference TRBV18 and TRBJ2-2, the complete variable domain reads NAGVMQNPRHLVRRRGQEARLRCSPMKGHSHVYWYRQLPEEGLKFMVYLQKENIIDESGMPKERFSAEFPKEGPSILRIQQVVRGDSAAYFCASSSYTNTGELFFGEGSRLTVL.

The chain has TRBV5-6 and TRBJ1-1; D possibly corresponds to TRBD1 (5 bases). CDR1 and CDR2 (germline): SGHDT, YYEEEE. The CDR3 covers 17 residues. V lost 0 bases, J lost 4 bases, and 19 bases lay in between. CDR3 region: CASSLEAGPPTGTEAFF. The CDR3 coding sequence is TGTGCCAGCAGCTTGGAGGCGGGGCCCCCCACGGGCACTGAAGCTTTCTTT.

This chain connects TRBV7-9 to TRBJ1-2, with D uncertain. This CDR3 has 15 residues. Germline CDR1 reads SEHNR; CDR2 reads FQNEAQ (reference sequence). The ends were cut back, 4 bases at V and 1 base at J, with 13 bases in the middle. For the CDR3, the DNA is TGTGCCAGCAGCTCGTCAGATTACGTTAACTATGGCTACACCTTC. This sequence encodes CASSSSDYVNYGYTF. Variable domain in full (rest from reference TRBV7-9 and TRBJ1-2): DTGVSQNPRHKITKRGQNVTFRCDPISEHNRLYWYRQTLGQGPEFLTYFQNEAQLEKSRLLSDRFSAERPKGSFSTLEIQRTEQGDSAMYLCASSSSDYVNYGYTFGSGTRLTVV.

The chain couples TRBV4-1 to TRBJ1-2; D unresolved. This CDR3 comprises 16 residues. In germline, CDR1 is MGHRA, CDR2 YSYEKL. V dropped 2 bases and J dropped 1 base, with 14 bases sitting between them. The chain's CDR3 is CASSQLQSNHNYGYTF. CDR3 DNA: TGCGCCAGCAGCCAATTACAGAGTAACCATAACTATGGCTACACCTTC.

The CDR3 loop reads CASSPRTGGHNEQFF. The CDR3 nucleotides are TGTGCCAGCAGCCCGCGGACAGGGGGTCACAATGAGCAGTTCTTC. This chain uses TRBV14 with TRBJ2-1; TRBD1 agrees at 10 bases. Germline V gene sequence: CDR1 SGHDN, CDR2 FVKESK. The CDR3 is 15 residues long. The junction had 5 bases not matched to a gene; V was cut back by 4 bases and J by 5 bases.

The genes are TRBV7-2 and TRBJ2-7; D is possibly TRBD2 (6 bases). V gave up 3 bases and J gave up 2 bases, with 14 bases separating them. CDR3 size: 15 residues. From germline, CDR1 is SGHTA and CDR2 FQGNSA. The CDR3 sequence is CASSFASGFTYEQYF. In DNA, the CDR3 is TGTGCCAGCAGCTTCGCAAGCGGGTTTACCTACGAGCAGTACTTC.

CDR3 sequence: CASSNGQGNTEAFF. The CDR3 DNA follows: TGTGCCAGCAGCAACGGACAGGGGAACACTGAAGCTTTCTTT. The J gene is TRBJ1-1, the V gene TRBV7-8; 8 bases fit TRBD1. With 5 bases clipped from V and 1 base from J, the junction kept 3 bases outside the gene matches. The V gene's germline CDR1 is SGHVS and CDR2 FQNEAQ. CDR3 size: 14 residues.

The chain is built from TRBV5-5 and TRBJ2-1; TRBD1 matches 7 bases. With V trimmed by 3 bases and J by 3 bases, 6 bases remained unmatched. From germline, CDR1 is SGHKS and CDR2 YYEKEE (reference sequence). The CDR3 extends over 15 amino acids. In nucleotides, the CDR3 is TGTGCCAGCAGCTATATGGGACAGCTCTACAATGAGCAGTTCTTC. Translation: CASSYMGQLYNEQFF.

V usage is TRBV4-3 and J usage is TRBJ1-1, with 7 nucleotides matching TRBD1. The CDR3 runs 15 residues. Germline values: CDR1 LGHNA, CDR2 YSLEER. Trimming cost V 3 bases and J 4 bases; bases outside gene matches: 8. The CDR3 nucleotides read TGCGCCAGCAGCCACCAAAACAGGGGAATCACTGAAGCTTTCTTT. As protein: CASSHQNRGITEAFF.

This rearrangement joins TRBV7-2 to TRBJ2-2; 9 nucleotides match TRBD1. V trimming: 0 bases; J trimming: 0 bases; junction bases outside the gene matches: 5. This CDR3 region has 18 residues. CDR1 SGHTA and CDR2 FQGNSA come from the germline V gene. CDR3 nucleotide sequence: TGTGCCAGCAGCTTAGCGGGACAGGGACTTTCGAACACCGGGGAGCTGTTTTTT. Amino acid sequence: CASSLAGQGLSNTGELFF.

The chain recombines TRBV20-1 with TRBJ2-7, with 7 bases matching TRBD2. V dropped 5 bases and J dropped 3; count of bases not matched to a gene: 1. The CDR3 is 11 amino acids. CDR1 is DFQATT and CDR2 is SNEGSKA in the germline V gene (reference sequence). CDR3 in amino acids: CSAPGGYEQYF. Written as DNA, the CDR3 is TGCAGTGCTCCGGGGGGCTACGAGCAGTACTTC.

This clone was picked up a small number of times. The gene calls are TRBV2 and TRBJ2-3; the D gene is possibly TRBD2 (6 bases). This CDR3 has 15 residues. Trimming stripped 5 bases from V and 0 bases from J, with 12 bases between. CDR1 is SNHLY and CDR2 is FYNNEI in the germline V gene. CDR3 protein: CASSRLEPSTDTQYF. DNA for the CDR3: TGTGCCAGCAGTAGACTAGAGCCTAGCACAGATACGCAGTATTTT.

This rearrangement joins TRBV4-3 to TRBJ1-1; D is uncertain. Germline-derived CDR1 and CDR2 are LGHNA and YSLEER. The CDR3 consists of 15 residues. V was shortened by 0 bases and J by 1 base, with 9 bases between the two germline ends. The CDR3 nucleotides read TGCGCCAGCAGCCAAGAAAACGCGGAGAACACTGAAGCTTTCTTT. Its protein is CASSQENAENTEAFF.